The next 24 T cell receptor beta chains were all read from a single sample in a study of blood T cell repertoires in COVID-19. The data were produced by immunoSEQ multiplex PCR, yet TCRdb's version contains in-frame clones alone and is incomplete. The sample yields about 100,000 clones, 85% seen once. Sequencing input: peripheral blood. The receptors were sampled from a man between 60 and 70 years old with acute or convalescent COVID-19.

The V call is TRBV6-5, the J call TRBJ2-7; 9 bases line up with TRBD1. CDR1 and CDR2 from the germline V gene are MNHEY and SVGAGI. The trim removed 8 bases at V and 5 bases at J, leaving 7 bases unmatched. This CDR3 has 13 residues. CDR3 loop: CASRRDRAHEQYF. CDR3 bases: TGTGCCAGCCGCCGGGACAGGGCTCACGAGCAGTACTTC.

V is TRBV6-5 and J is TRBJ2-5; TRBD2 agrees at 7 bases. Per germline, CDR1 MNHEY and CDR2 SVGAGI. Trimming cost V 8 bases and J 6 bases; bases outside gene matches: 12. The CDR3 spans 14 residues. In nucleotides, the CDR3 is TGTGCCAGCTGGTCCCGGGGGGTAGGGCAGACCCAGTACTTC. The encoded protein is CASWSRGVGQTQYF.

The chain uses TRBV7-8 and TRBJ1-3; weak D call: TRBD1 (6 bases). CDR1 and CDR2 (germline): SGHVS, FQNEAQ. The CDR3 spans 15 residues. The V and J ends lost 7 bases and 0 bases respectively, with 13 bases between them. The CDR3 sequence is CASTTTGYSGNTIYF. DNA of the CDR3: TGTGCCAGCACCACCACAGGGTACTCTGGAAACACCATATATTTT.

This chain links TRBV2 with TRBJ2-7; a possible D gene is TRBD1 (6 bases). The V gene's germline CDR1 is SNHLY and CDR2 FYNNEI. This CDR3 is built from 15 residues. The germline V and J ends were trimmed by 7 bases and 3 bases, with 19 bases remaining between them. In DNA form, the CDR3 reads TGTGCCAGCAACGTCCTGGACAGTGAGGACTACGAGCAGTACTTC. Its protein is CASNVLDSEDYEQYF.

This rearrangement joins TRBV7-2 to TRBJ1-2; 9 bases are a match to TRBD1. This CDR3 region has 15 residues. Trimming cost V 5 bases and J 7 bases; bases outside gene matches: 11. Germline CDR1 is SGHTA and CDR2 is FQGNSA. CDR3 in DNA: TGTGCCAGCAGCATCGCGGGACAGGGAGAGTTTGGCTACACCTTC. Its translation is CASSIAGQGEFGYTF.

J is TRBJ2-7 and V is TRBV3-1 (or the pseudogene TRBV3-2), with TRBD2 identical over 9 bases. This CDR3 has 14 residues. Germline V lookup: CDR1 LGHDT, CDR2 YNNKEL (reference sequence). The ends lost 1 base at V and 3 bases at J; junction bases unmatched: 1. The CDR3 spells CASSQVAGVYEQYF. The CDR3 DNA sequence: TGTGCCAGCAGCCAAGTAGCGGGGGTCTACGAGCAGTACTTC.

The chain joins TRBV15 to TRBJ2-1; D possibly corresponds to TRBD1 (7 bases). V lost 5 bases and J lost 4, with 15 bases in between. Germline-derived CDR1 and CDR2 are LNHNV and YYDKDF (reference sequence). The length of the CDR3 is 15 residues. CDR3 sequence: CATSRRGVGYNEQFF. The CDR3 DNA follows: TGTGCCACCAGCCGCAGGGGGGTAGGATACAATGAGCAGTTCTTC.

The chain joins TRBV5-6 to TRBJ1-6, with unresolved D. The germline V and J ends were trimmed by 2 bases and 13 bases, with 16 bases remaining between them. The CDR3 has 14 amino acids. The germline V gene has CDR1 SGHDT and CDR2 YYEEEE. The CDR3 region has the DNA TGTGCCAGCAGCTTAATTTCGGTGCCTGGTCCCCTCCACTTT. It yields the protein CASSLISVPGPLHF.

The gene calls are TRBV15 and TRBJ1-5; the D gene is possibly TRBD1 (5 bases). V was shortened by 1 base and J by 6 bases, with 10 bases between the two germline ends. Germline V lookup: CDR1 LNHNV, CDR2 YYDKDF (reference sequence). This CDR3 has 14 residues. The CDR3 here is CATSRAPGGQPQHF. The DNA of the CDR3 is TGTGCCACCAGCAGAGCCCCCGGGGGTCAGCCCCAGCATTTT.

The rearrangement uses TRBV5-4 and TRBJ1-6, with TRBD1 matching 12 bases. Trimming took 0 bases from V and 9 from J; bases not matched to a gene: 4. Germline CDR1 and CDR2: SGHNT and YYREEE (reference sequence). CDR3 length: 16 residues. DNA for the CDR3: TGTGCCAGCAGCTTGGCCCCGGGACAGGGGGCTTCACCCCTCCACTTT. It encodes CASSLAPGQGASPLHF.

The chain carries TRBV5-1 and TRBJ2-7; 16 bases agree with TRBD2. After removal of 7 bases from V and 2 bases from J, the junction contained 6 bases not matched to a gene. The CDR3 is 16 residues long. From germline, CDR1 is SGHRS and CDR2 YFSETQ. CDR3 residues: CASAGLAGGRPYEQYF. For the CDR3, the DNA is TGCGCCAGCGCGGGACTAGCGGGAGGGCGCCCCTACGAGCAGTACTTC.

The V gene is TRBV7-9, the J gene TRBJ2-7; 8 bases match TRBD2. V lost 5 bases to trimming and J lost 3 bases; unmatched junction nucleotides: 12. Per germline, CDR1 SEHNR and CDR2 FQNEAQ (reference sequence). The CDR3 covers 16 residues. The CDR3, as DNA: TGTGCCAGCAGCGAAGGGGTCTTCGGGAGGGACTACGAGCAGTACTTC. Translation gives CASSEGVFGRDYEQYF.

This rearrangement joins TRBV6-4 to TRBJ1-1, with 8 bases lining up with TRBD1. Germline CDR1 reads MRHNA; CDR2 reads SNTAGT. The CDR3 consists of 13 residues. The J segment lost 10 bases and the V segment lost 4 bases, leaving 8 bases of the junction unmatched. For the CDR3, the DNA is TGTGCCAGCAGTGCCGACAGGGGAATGGTAGCTTTCTTT. As protein: CASSADRGMVAFF.

The chain employs TRBV15 and TRBJ1-6, with 11 bases identical to TRBD1. The V gene end was trimmed by 5 bases and the J gene end by 10 bases; junction bases not matched to a gene: 4. The CDR3 length is 14 residues. The germline CDR1 and CDR2 sequences are LNHNV and YYDKDF (reference sequence). The CDR3 DNA sequence: TGTGCCACCAGCGGACGGACAGGGGGCTCACCCCTCCACTTT. This codes for CATSGRTGGSPLHF.

V is TRBV5-1 and J is TRBJ2-7; 7 bases are shared with TRBD1. The V gene end was trimmed by 0 bases and the J gene end by 2 bases; junction bases not matched to a gene: 11. In germline, CDR1 is SGHRS, CDR2 YFSETQ. The CDR3 is 17 amino acids. The CDR3 nucleotides read TGCGCCAGCAGCTTGGGGGCCACCGGGACAGCGGCCTACGAGCAGTACTTC. Residues: CASSLGATGTAAYEQYF.

The chain couples TRBV11-2 to TRBJ1-1; TRBD1 matches at 9 bases. V lost 5 bases to trimming and J lost 7 bases; unmatched junction nucleotides: 8. Germline lookup yields CDR1 SGHAT and CDR2 FQNNGV. The CDR3 contains 14 residues. The CDR3 loop is CASSRGQGRGEAFF. CDR3 sequence (DNA): TGTGCCAGCAGCCGCGGACAGGGGAGAGGTGAAGCTTTCTTT.

The chain recombines TRBV5-1 with TRBJ2-5; tentative D call: TRBD1 (7 bases). V was pared by 2 bases and J by 5 bases, with 13 bases between. Germline V CDR1 and CDR2: SGHRS, YFSETQ. The CDR3 contains 14 residues. CDR3 nucleotides: TGCGCCAGCAGCTTACCAGGGGGGCAGGAGACCCAGTACTTC. It encodes CASSLPGGQETQYF. Complete variable domain (other parts from reference TRBV5-1 and TRBJ2-5): KAGVTQTPRYLIKTRGQQVTLSCSPISGHRSVSWYQQTPGQGLQFLFEYFSETQRNKGNFPGRFSGRQFSNSRSEMNVSTLELGDSALYLCASSLPGGQETQYFGPGTRLLVL.

Worth noting for this clone: Germline is not matched at one junction end, which may reflect a read error. The J gene is TRBJ2-5, the V gene TRBV2, with D hard to call. In germline, CDR1 is SNHLY, CDR2 FYNNEI. The CDR3 runs to 11 residues. CDR3 in DNA: TGTACCAGCATGGCCCAAGAGACCCAGTACTTC. Encoded protein: CTSMAQETQYF.

The chain is built from TRBV4-2 and TRBJ2-3, with D maybe TRBD2 (5 bases). This CDR3 spans 15 amino acids. Trimming took 4 bases from V and 2 from J, leaving 13 bases between them. The germline gives CDR1 LGHNA, CDR2 YNFKEQ. The CDR3 reads CASSLRLATTDTQYF. The CDR3 DNA sequence: TGTGCCAGCAGCCTCCGCTTAGCGACCACAGATACGCAGTATTTT.

The V call is TRBV4-1, the J call TRBJ2-3; tentative D call: TRBD2 (6 bases). CDR1 and CDR2 (germline): MGHRA, YSYEKL. V lost 1 base to trimming and J lost 4 bases, with 12 bases between them. CDR3 size: 15 residues. The CDR3 region has the DNA TGCGCCAGCAGCCAAGGGGAGAAGCGGGCAGATACGCAGTATTTT. Encoded protein: CASSQGEKRADTQYF.

For this clone: The same CDR3 is also encoded by other DNA sequences in this sample. The chain couples TRBV2 to TRBJ2-7; no firm D call. V lost 6 bases to trimming and J lost 0 bases, with 21 bases between them. CDR3 length: 17 amino acids. Germline CDR1 is SNHLY and CDR2 is FYNNEI. In nucleotides, the CDR3 is TGTGCCAGCAGCCAACCTTCAATAACAGCTTACTCCTACGAGCAGTACTTC. Its protein product is CASSQPSITAYSYEQYF.

The chain links TRBV5-1 to TRBJ2-3, with 11 positions matching TRBD2. CDR3 length: 20 amino acids. V trimming: 3 bases; J trimming: 0 bases; junction bases outside the gene matches: 15. CDR1 and CDR2 from the germline V gene are SGHRS and YFSETQ. CDR3 DNA: TGCGCCAGCAGCTCGAGACCCTCGGGACTAGCGGCAACTAGCACAGATACGCAGTATTTT. This encodes CASSSRPSGLAATSTDTQYF.

The chain uses TRBV30 and TRBJ1-5, with D perhaps matching TRBD1 (5 bases). Germline CDR1 reads GTSNPN; CDR2 reads SVGIG (reference sequence). Trimming stripped 1 base from V and 5 bases from J, with 6 bases between. The CDR3 sequence is 12 residues long. The CDR3: CAWSGGDQPQHF. Written as DNA, the CDR3 is TGTGCCTGGAGTGGGGGGGATCAGCCCCAGCATTTT.

This clone came up once. The chain links TRBV9 to TRBJ1-2; weak D call: TRBD1 (5 bases). This CDR3 contains 15 residues. With 4 bases removed from V and 4 bases from J, the gap between germline ends came to 17 bases. Germline CDR1 is SGDLS and CDR2 is YYNGEE. This chain's CDR3 is CASSPGRGSGYGYTF. The DNA for the CDR3 is TGTGCCAGCAGCCCAGGGCGTGGCAGTGGCTATGGCTACACCTTC.